Below are 9 T cell receptor beta chains sequenced from a single sample in a study of blood T cell repertoires in COVID-19. The data were produced by immunoSEQ multiplex PCR, yet TCRdb's version contains in-frame clones alone and is incomplete. This table has about 40,000 clones, around 90% appearing once. Material for sequencing was peripheral blood. These receptor sequences come from a man aged 50 to 59 with active COVID-19.

The chain uses TRBV6-6 and TRBJ2-7; tentatively, D is TRBD1 (6 bases). V dropped 3 bases and J dropped 5 bases, with 11 bases sitting between them. The CDR3 covers 13 residues. Germline V gives CDR1 MNHNY, CDR2 SVGAGI (reference sequence). The CDR3 region has the DNA TGTGCCAGCAGTTATCGGACAGTCAACGAGCAGTACTTC. This encodes CASSYRTVNEQYF.

The chain uses TRBV6-5 and TRBJ1-2; 12 nucleotides match TRBD1. V lost 11 bases to trimming and J lost 4 bases; unmatched junction nucleotides: 8. This CDR3 has 14 amino acids. Germline CDR1 is MNHEY and CDR2 is SVGAGI. This CDR3 reads CAAVGTGGIYGYTF. The CDR3 coding sequence is TGTGCCGCCGTTGGGACAGGGGGCATCTATGGCTACACCTTC.

This clone has only one observation. The V call is TRBV7-9, the J call TRBJ2-4; 9 nucleotides agree with TRBD2. The ends lost 0 bases at V and 8 bases at J; junction bases unmatched: 2. This CDR3 is built from 14 residues. The germline V gene encodes CDR1 SEHNR and CDR2 FQNEAQ (reference sequence). CDR3 region: CASSLAGLADIQYF. CDR3 coding DNA: TGTGCCAGCAGCTTAGCGGGACTAGCTGACATTCAGTACTTC.

This chain joins TRBV4-1 and TRBJ2-7, with 8 bases matching TRBD2. The CDR3 consists of 17 residues. V lost 2 bases, J lost 4 bases, and 13 bases stayed unmatched. Germline V gene sequence: CDR1 MGHRA, CDR2 YSYEKL. The CDR3 region has the DNA TGCGCCAGCAGCCAAAAACCCCCAGCGGGAGCTTCTTACGAGCAGTACTTC. This translates into CASSQKPPAGASYEQYF.

The chain links TRBV29-1 to TRBJ2-1; 8 nucleotides align to TRBD1. Germline loops: CDR1 SQVTM, CDR2 ANQGSEA. V was clipped by 8 bases and J by 3 bases; unmatched bases: 6. The CDR3 totals 13 residues. CDR3 sequence: CSTRTGFYNEQFF. The CDR3 coding sequence is TGCAGCACCCGGACAGGGTTCTACAATGAGCAGTTCTTC.

V and J are TRBV6-1 and TRBJ1-5, with a possible D match to TRBD1 (6 bases). Trimming pared 1 base from V and 2 bases from J, leaving 9 bases between. The CDR3 totals 15 residues. Germline V gives CDR1 MNHNS, CDR2 SASEGT. CDR3 amino acids: CASSEGNRGNQPQHF. The CDR3 DNA reads as TGTGCCAGCAGTGAAGGGAACAGGGGCAATCAGCCCCAGCATTTT.

V usage is TRBV11-2 and J usage is TRBJ2-7; D is possibly TRBD1 (5 bases). V was clipped by 1 base and J by 7 bases, with 17 bases between them. The CDR3 runs 15 residues. The germline CDR1 and CDR2 sequences are SGHAT and FQNNGV. The CDR3 DNA sequence: TGTGCCAGCAGCTTAGGGGGCCTGAATGTTGGTGAGCAGTACTTC. Its protein is CASSLGGLNVGEQYF. The full variable domain, completed using reference TRBV11-2 and TRBJ2-7, is EAGVAQSPRYKIIEKRQSVAFWCNPISGHATLYWYQQILGQGPKLLIQFQNNGVVDDSQLPKDRFSAERLKGVDSTLKIQPAKLEDSAVYLCASSLGGLNVGEQYFGPGTRLTVT.

The chain links TRBV27 to TRBJ2-7, with a possible D match to TRBD1 (6 bases). Trimming removed 6 bases at V and 2 bases at J, with 17 bases between. The CDR3 has 15 residues. Germline CDR1 reads MNHEY; CDR2 reads SMNVEV (reference sequence). CDR3 amino acids: CASSVSGVGPYEQYF. CDR3 nucleotides: TGTGCCAGCAGCGTCTCAGGGGTAGGCCCCTACGAGCAGTACTTC.

The V and J genes are TRBV18 and TRBJ2-5; 11 positions match TRBD2. CDR1 is KGHSH and CDR2 is LQKENI in the germline V gene. V gave up 4 bases and J gave up 5 bases; unmatched junction bases: 6. The CDR3 has 15 amino acids. CDR3: CASSRLAGGEETQYF. Written as DNA, the CDR3 is TGTGCCAGCTCACGCCTAGCGGGAGGTGAGGAGACCCAGTACTTC.